Listed here is a single TCR beta chain. Measured with immunoSEQ multiplex PCR; TCRdb has only the in-frame clones, and not every one. The table includes about 200,000 clones, around 80% detected once. The CDR3 length is 14 residues. V lost 4 bases and J lost 5, with 13 bases in between. Germline CDR1 and CDR2: ENHRY and SYGVKD. The data originate from a study of blood T cell repertoires in COVID-19. This chain uses TRBV10-3 with TRBJ2-3, with a tentative D call TRBD1 (5 bases). The TCR comes from a man in his forties or fifties with active or convalescent COVID-19. Sequencing was performed on peripheral blood. The CDR3 reads CAISVTGRRDTQYF. CDR3 nucleotide sequence: TGTGCCATCAGTGTAACAGGCCGGAGAGATACGCAGTATTTT.